Presented here are 17 T cell receptor beta chains from one specimen sequenced in a study of blood T cell repertoires in COVID-19. Sequenced by immunoSEQ multiplex PCR; TCRdb stores in-frame clones only, minus some. The profile shows 200,000 to 250,000 clones, 65% to 90% of them singletons. The material sequenced was peripheral blood. All receptors come from a woman in her 70s with COVID-19, enrolled during active disease.

This clone has ten or more counts. The chain employs TRBV6-2 or TRBV6-3 and TRBJ2-7; D might be TRBD1 (6 bases). CDR3 length: 14 residues. Germline-derived CDR1 and CDR2 are MNHEY and SVGEGT. V gave up 2 bases and J gave up 2 bases, with 10 bases separating them. The CDR3 coding sequence is TGTGCCAGCAGTTACATAGCAGGGGCCTACGAGCAGTACTTC. Its protein is CASSYIAGAYEQYF.

This clone was observed once. The rearrangement links TRBV10-3 to TRBJ2-1, with a weak D call TRBD1 (5 bases). V dropped 3 bases and J dropped 5 bases, with 17 bases sitting between them. Germline assignment: CDR1 ENHRY and CDR2 SYGVKD. The CDR3 runs to 16 residues. CDR3 DNA sequence: TGTGCCATCAGTGAATGGCAGGGAACCAGGGACAATGAGCAGTTCTTC. Translated: CAISEWQGTRDNEQFF.

This clone occurred once. The chain employs TRBV9 and TRBJ1-3, with 10 bases that match TRBD1. V lost 3 bases and J lost 3; bases outside the gene matches: 3. The CDR3 has 15 residues. In germline, CDR1 is SGDLS, CDR2 YYNGEE. This chain's CDR3 is CASSGQGAGGNTIYF. The CDR3 DNA sequence: TGTGCCAGCAGCGGACAGGGGGCAGGTGGAAACACCATATATTTT.

The rearrangement links TRBV4-2 to TRBJ2-5, with D maybe TRBD2 (5 bases). The germline V gene has CDR1 LGHNA and CDR2 YNFKEQ. This CDR3 is built from 17 residues. V was pared by 1 base and J by 2 bases, with 17 bases between. The CDR3 region is CASSQGVDGRAQETQYF. DNA for the CDR3: TGTGCCAGCAGCCAAGGTGTGGACGGGCGGGCTCAAGAGACCCAGTACTTC.

This chain links TRBV5-5 with TRBJ1-2; TRBD1 matches 7 bases. J gave up 1 base and V 2 bases, and 5 bases lay outside the gene matches. Germline V CDR1 and CDR2: SGHKS, YYEKEE (reference sequence). This CDR3 spans 15 amino acids. The CDR3 loop is CASSLGTEVNYGYTF. DNA for the CDR3: TGTGCCAGCAGCTTAGGGACAGAAGTTAACTATGGCTACACCTTC.

This chain joins TRBV11-3 and TRBJ2-1; the match to TRBD1 covers 7 bases. From germline, CDR1 is SGHNT and CDR2 YENEEA. The ends lost 4 bases at V and 7 bases at J; junction bases unmatched: 7. The CDR3 sequence is 14 residues long. The CDR3 reads CASSWTGALNEQFF. DNA of the CDR3: TGTGCCAGCAGCTGGACAGGAGCACTTAATGAGCAGTTCTTC.

This chain uses TRBV18 with TRBJ1-2; D is uncertain. Trimming took 5 bases from V and 0 from J, leaving 7 bases between them. Germline loops: CDR1 KGHSH, CDR2 LQKENI. This CDR3 is 13 amino acids long. The CDR3 spells CASSSAPNYGYTF. In DNA, the CDR3 is TGTGCCAGCTCAAGTGCGCCTAACTATGGCTACACCTTC.

CDR3 DNA: TGCGCCAGCAGCACCCCCCCAGACTATGGCTACACCTTC. Amino acid sequence: CASSTPPDYGYTF. The chain joins TRBV5-1 to TRBJ1-2; D is unclear. Trimming took 4 bases from V and 3 from J, leaving 10 bases between them. This CDR3 region has 13 residues. Germline V lookup: CDR1 SGHRS, CDR2 YFSETQ.

The genes are TRBV19 and TRBJ1-4, with D unresolved. Per germline, CDR1 LNHDA and CDR2 SQIVND (reference sequence). The CDR3 is made up of 14 amino acids. V was clipped by 2 bases and J by 5 bases, with 9 bases between them. The CDR3 bases are TGTGCCAGTAGTATACGAGAGGGAAATGAAAAACTGTTTTTT. It is translated as CASSIREGNEKLFF.

This clone was detected only a few times. The chain combines TRBV19 with TRBJ1-1, with TRBD1 as a possible D gene (6 bases). V lost 5 bases and J lost 1, with 26 bases in between. The V gene's germline CDR1 is LNHDA and CDR2 SQIVND (reference sequence). The CDR3 consists of 19 residues. This chain's CDR3 is CASSLTPTGSISGNTEAFF. CDR3 nucleotide sequence: TGTGCCAGTAGTCTGACTCCCACAGGGTCGATATCAGGGAACACTGAAGCTTTCTTT.

The chain is built from TRBV18 and TRBJ1-1; TRBD1 matches 7 bases. Germline V gene sequence: CDR1 KGHSH, CDR2 LQKENI. The trim removed 2 bases at V and 3 bases at J, leaving 6 bases unmatched. The CDR3 spans 15 residues. CDR3 residues: CASSPRGQGDTEAFF. DNA of the CDR3: TGTGCCAGCTCACCAAGGGGGCAGGGCGACACTGAAGCTTTCTTT. Variable domain in full (rest from reference TRBV18 and TRBJ1-1): NAGVMQNPRHLVRRRGQEARLRCSPMKGHSHVYWYRQLPEEGLKFMVYLQKENIIDESGMPKERFSAEFPKEGPSILRIQQVVRGDSAAYFCASSPRGQGDTEAFFGQGTRLTVV.

Concerning this clone itself: The same CDR3 can be traced to other DNA sequences in this sample. CDR3 DNA: TGTGCCAGCAGCCCTGGGCGAAACACTGAAGCTTTCTTT. Encoded protein: CASSPGRNTEAFF. This sequence joins TRBV7-3 and TRBJ1-1; D gene ambiguous. The germline V gene has CDR1 SGHTA and CDR2 FQGTGA. V lost 5 bases to trimming and J lost 2 bases, with 9 bases between them. The CDR3 contains 13 residues.

CDR3 region: CASSSQGSRTDTQYF. The CDR3 coding sequence is TGTGCCAGCAGCTCACAGGGGAGTAGGACAGATACGCAGTATTTT. V is TRBV7-8 and J is TRBJ2-3, with 7 bases aligning to TRBD1. With V trimmed by 4 bases and J by 3 bases, 7 bases remained unmatched. This CDR3 has 15 amino acids. CDR1 and CDR2 from the germline V gene are SGHVS and FQNEAQ.

J is TRBJ1-5 and V is TRBV21-1. TRBV21-1 is designated a pseudogene. The CDR3 is made up of 17 amino acids. The CDR3 DNA sequence: TGTGCCAGCAGCAAAGTGGAGGTTCTCGGAAATCGTCAGCCCCAGCATTTT. The encoded protein is CASSKVEVLGNRQPQHF.

This rearrangement joins TRBV19 to TRBJ2-6; D may be TRBD2 (5 bases). The CDR3 loop spans 15 amino acids. With 9 bases removed from V and 0 bases from J, the gap between germline ends came to 12 bases. Germline CDR1 reads LNHDA; CDR2 reads SQIVND (reference sequence). The CDR3 spells CASADRGSGANVLTF. The CDR3 DNA reads as TGTGCCAGCGCCGACCGGGGCTCTGGGGCCAACGTCCTGACTTTC. The complete variable domain, with remaining parts taken from reference TRBV19 and TRBJ2-6, reads DGGITQSPKYLFRKEGQNVTLSCEQNLNHDAMYWYRQDPGQGLRLIYYSQIVNDFQKGDIAEGYSVSREKKESFPLTVTSAQKNPTAFYLCASADRGSGANVLTFGAGSRLTVL.

J is TRBJ1-4 and V is TRBV2, with TRBD1 as a possible D gene (6 bases). V lost 4 bases, J lost 3 bases, and 12 bases lay in between. Germline lookup yields CDR1 SNHLY and CDR2 FYNNEI. The CDR3 runs to 15 residues. Here the CDR3 DNA reads TGTGCCAGCAGTGTAACAGGGAGGGCTAATGAAAAACTGTTTTTT. Its translation is CASSVTGRANEKLFF.

As to this clone: Other DNA variants within this sample encode the same CDR3. The CDR3 region has the DNA TGTGCCAGCAGCTTAACCAGGGGCACTGAAGCTTTCTTT. It is translated as CASSLTRGTEAFF. The V gene is TRBV11-3, the J gene TRBJ1-1, with D tentatively TRBD1 (6 bases). Germline V CDR1 and CDR2: SGHNT, YENEEA. The CDR3 covers 13 residues. V shed 2 bases and J shed 4 bases, with 8 bases lying between them.